The source of this T cell receptor (beta chain) is a study of blood T cell repertoires in COVID-19. About the study: Italy, Spain and the United States were the sources of the convalescent and acute COVID-19 samples.

Trimming removed 5 bases from V and 2 bases from J; junction bases left unmatched: 6. CDR3 size: 15 residues. Germline CDR1 reads SGHAT; CDR2 reads FQNNGV. Only in-frame clones appear in the TCRdb table, and some are missing; sequencing was by immunoSEQ multiplex PCR. The sample lists some 200,000 clones, 65% to 90% seen once, with about 2.4% in the top ten. In this sample, this clone turned up once. Sequencing was done on a sample of peripheral blood. V and J are TRBV11-2 and TRBJ1-5, with TRBD1 identical over 7 bases. This receptor was taken from a woman aged 70-85 years with COVID-19, enrolled during active disease. The CDR3 coding sequence is TGTGCCAGCAGCCCAACAGGGGTCGGCAATCAGCCCCAGCATTTT. Translating it yields CASSPTGVGNQPQHF.